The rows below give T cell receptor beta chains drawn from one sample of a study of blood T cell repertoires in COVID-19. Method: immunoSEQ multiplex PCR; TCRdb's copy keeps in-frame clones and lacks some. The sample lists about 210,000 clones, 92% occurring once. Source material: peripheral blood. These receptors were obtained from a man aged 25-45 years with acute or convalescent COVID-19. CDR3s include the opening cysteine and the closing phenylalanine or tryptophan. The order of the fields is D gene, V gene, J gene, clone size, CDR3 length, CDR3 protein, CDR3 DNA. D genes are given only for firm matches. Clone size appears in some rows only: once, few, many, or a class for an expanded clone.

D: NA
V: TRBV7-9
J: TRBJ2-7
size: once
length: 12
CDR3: CASSFFIQATAF
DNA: TGTGCCAGCAGCTTTTTTATTCAGGCCACCGCCTTC

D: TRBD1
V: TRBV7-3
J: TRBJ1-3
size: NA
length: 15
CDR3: CASSPGTGGGNTIYF
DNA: TGTGCCAGCAGCCCGGGGACAGGGGGAGGAAACACCATATATTTT

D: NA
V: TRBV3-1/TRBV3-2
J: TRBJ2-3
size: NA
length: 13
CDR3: CASSQDFTDTQYF
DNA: TGTGCCAGCAGCCAAGACTTCACAGATACGCAGTATTTT

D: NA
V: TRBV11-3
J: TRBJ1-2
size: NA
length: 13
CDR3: CASSLGENYGYTF
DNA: TGTGCCAGCAGCTTGGGCGAGAACTATGGCTACACCTTC

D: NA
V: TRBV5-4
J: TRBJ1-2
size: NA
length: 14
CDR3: CASSQGSLNYGYTF
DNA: TGTGCCAGCAGCCAGGGGTCCTTAAACTATGGCTACACCTTC

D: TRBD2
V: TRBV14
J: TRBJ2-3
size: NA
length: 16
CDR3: CASSYIAGGRTDTQYF
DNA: TGTGCCAGCAGCTATATAGCGGGAGGGCGCACAGATACGCAGTATTTT

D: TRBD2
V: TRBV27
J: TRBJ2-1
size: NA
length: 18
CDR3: CASSLLPGLAGGLNEQFF
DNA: TGTGCCAGCAGTCTCCTCCCTGGGCTAGCGGGAGGGCTTAATGAGCAGTTCTTC

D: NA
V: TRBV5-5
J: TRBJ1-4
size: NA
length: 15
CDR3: CASSLSPTTNEKLFF
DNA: TGTGCCAGCAGCTTGTCCCCGACGACAAATGAAAAACTGTTTTTT

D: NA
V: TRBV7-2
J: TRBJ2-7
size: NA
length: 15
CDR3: CASSHSPGRTYEQYF
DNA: TGTGCCAGCAGCCACTCACCGGGAAGGACCTACGAGCAGTACTTC

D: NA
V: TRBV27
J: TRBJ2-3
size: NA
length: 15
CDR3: CASSFGSVHTDTQYF
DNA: TGTGCCAGCAGTTTCGGGAGCGTACACACAGATACGCAGTATTTT

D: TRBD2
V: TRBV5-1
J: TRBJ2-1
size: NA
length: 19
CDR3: CASSLDSGGLSFRYNEQFF
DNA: TGCGCCAGCAGCTTGGACAGCGGGGGACTATCTTTCCGTTACAATGAGCAGTTCTTC

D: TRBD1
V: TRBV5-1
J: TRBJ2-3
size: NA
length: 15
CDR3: CASSYKGASADTQYF
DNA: TGCGCCAGCAGCTATAAGGGGGCGAGCGCAGATACGCAGTATTTT

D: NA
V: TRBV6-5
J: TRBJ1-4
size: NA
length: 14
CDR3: CASTDGGFGEKLFF
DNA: TGTGCCAGCACCGACGGGGGGTTTGGTGAAAAACTGTTTTTT

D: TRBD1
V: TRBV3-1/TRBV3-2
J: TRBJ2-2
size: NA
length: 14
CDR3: CASGTGVYTGELFF
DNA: TGTGCCAGCGGTACAGGGGTTTACACCGGGGAGCTGTTTTTT

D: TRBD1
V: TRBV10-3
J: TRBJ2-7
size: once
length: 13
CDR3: CAIGGTGLHEQYF
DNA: TGTGCCATCGGGGGGACAGGTCTTCACGAGCAGTACTTC

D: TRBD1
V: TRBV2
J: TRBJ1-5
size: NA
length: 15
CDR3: CASSEQGARNQPQHF
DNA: TGTGCCAGCAGTGAACAGGGGGCGCGCAATCAGCCCCAGCATTTT

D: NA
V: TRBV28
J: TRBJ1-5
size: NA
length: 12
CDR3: CASTESNQPQHF
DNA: TGTGCCAGCACGGAGAGCAATCAGCCCCAGCATTTT

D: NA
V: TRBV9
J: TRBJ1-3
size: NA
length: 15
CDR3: CASSVLGGPGSTIYF
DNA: TGTGCCAGCAGCGTACTGGGGGGTCCGGGGAGCACCATATATTTT

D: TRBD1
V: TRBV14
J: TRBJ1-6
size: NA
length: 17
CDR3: CASSQDEPGQGNSPLHF
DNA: TGTGCCAGCAGCCAAGATGAACCGGGACAGGGGAATTCACCCCTCCACTTT

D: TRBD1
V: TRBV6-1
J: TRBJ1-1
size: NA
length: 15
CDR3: CASSENRGFATEAFF
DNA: TGTGCCAGCAGTGAGAACAGGGGATTCGCGACTGAAGCTTTCTTT

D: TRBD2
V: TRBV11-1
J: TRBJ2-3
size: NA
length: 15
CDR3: CASSLSLAGSGTQYF
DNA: TGTGCCAGCAGCTTATCACTAGCGGGGAGCGGTACGCAGTATTTT

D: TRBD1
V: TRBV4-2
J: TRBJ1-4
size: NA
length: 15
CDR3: CASSQGAGGVEKLFF
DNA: TGTGCCAGCAGCCAAGGTGCAGGGGGCGTTGAAAAACTGTTTTTT

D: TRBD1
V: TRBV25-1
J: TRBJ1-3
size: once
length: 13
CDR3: CASRQGAGNTIYF
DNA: TGTGCCAGCAGACAGGGGGCTGGAAACACCATATATTTT

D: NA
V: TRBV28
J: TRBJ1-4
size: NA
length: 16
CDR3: CASSVSYRGLNEKLFF
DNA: TGTGCCAGCAGTGTCAGTTATCGAGGGTTAAATGAAAAACTGTTTTTT

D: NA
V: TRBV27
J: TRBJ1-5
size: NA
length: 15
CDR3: CASSLGGIGNQPQHF
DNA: TGTGCCAGCAGCCTAGGGGGAATTGGAAATCAGCCCCAGCATTTT

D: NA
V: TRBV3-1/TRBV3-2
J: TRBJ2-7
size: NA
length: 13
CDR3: CASSQQGAYEQYF
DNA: TGTGCCAGCAGCCAGCAGGGCGCCTACGAGCAGTACTTC

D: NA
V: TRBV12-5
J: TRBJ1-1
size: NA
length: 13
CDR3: CASATGSVTEAFF
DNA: TGTGCTAGTGCCACAGGGTCAGTCACTGAAGCTTTCTTT

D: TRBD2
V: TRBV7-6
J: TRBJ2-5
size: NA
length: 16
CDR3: CASSLAPSGGDKTQYF
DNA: TGTGCCAGCAGCTTAGCCCCTAGCGGGGGGGACAAGACCCAGTACTTC

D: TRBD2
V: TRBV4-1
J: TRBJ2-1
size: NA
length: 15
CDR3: CASSRSGSPSDEQFF
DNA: TGCGCCAGCAGCCGTAGCGGGAGCCCCTCCGATGAGCAGTTCTTC

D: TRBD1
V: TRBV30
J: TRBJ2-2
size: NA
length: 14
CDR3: CASTGAQGSGELFF
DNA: TGTGCCAGTACAGGGGCCCAGGGATCCGGGGAGCTGTTTTTT

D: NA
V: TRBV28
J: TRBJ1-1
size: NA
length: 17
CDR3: CASSSSGSASGRTEAFF
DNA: TGTGCCAGCAGTTCATCCGGGAGCGCCTCGGGGAGGACTGAAGCTTTCTTT

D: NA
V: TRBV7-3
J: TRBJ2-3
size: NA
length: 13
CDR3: CASSRGFTDTQYF
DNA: TGTGCCAGCAGCCGCGGGTTCACAGATACGCAGTATTTT

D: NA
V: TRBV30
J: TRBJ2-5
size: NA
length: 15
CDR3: CAWRRSAGAGETQYF
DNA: TGTGCCTGGAGGCGATCTGCAGGGGCTGGAGAGACCCAGTACTTC

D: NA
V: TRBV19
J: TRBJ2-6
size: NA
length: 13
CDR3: CASTPGGANVLTF
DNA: TGTGCCAGTACCCCAGGGGGGGCCAACGTCCTGACTTTC

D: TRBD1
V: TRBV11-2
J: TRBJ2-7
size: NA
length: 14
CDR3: CASSPGQGSYEQYF
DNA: TGTGCCAGCAGCCCAGGACAGGGGTCCTACGAGCAGTACTTC

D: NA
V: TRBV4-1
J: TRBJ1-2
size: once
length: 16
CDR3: CASSQDLRSGVYGYTF
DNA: TGCGCCAGCAGCCAAGATTTAAGGTCAGGCGTCTATGGCTACACCTTC

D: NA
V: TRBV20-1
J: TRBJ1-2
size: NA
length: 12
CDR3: CSASGGNYGYTF
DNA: TGCAGTGCTAGTGGCGGAAACTATGGCTACACCTTC

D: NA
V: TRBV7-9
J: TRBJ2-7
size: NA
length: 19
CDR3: CATSMNKGSLASPRYEQYF
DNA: TGTGCCACTTCTATGAATAAAGGTAGTTTGGCCTCCCCGAGGTACGAGCAGTACTTC

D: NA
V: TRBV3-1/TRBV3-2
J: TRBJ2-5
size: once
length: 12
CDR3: CASSDRGETQYF
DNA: TGTGCCAGCAGCGACCGGGGGGAGACCCAGTACTTC

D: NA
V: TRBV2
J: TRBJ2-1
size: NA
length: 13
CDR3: CASTAVAGSKVFF
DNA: TGTGCCAGCACAGCAGTAGCCGGGTCTAAGGTGTTCTTC

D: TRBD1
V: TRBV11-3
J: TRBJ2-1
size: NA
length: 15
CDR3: CASSAGTGVRNEQFF
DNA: TGTGCCAGCAGCGCCGGGACAGGGGTGAGGAATGAGCAGTTCTTC

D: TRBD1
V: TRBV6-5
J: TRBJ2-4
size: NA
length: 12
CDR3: CASRTGGNIQYF
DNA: TGTGCCAGCAGGACAGGGGGAAACATTCAGTACTTC

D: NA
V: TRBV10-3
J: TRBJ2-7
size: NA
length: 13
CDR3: CAISAGDLYEQYF
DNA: TGTGCCATCAGTGCAGGGGACCTTTACGAGCAGTACTTC

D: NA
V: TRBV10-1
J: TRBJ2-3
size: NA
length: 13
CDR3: CASSQMSTDTQYF
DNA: TGCGCCAGCAGCCAGATGAGCACAGATACGCAGTATTTT

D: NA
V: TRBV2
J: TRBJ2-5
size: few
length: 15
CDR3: CASSVPSPLRETQYF
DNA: TGTGCCAGCAGTGTTCCTAGCCCCCTGAGGGAGACCCAGTACTTC

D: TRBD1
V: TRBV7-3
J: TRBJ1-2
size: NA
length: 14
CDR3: CASSPQPTGGGYTF
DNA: TGTGCCAGCAGCCCCCAACCTACAGGGGGTGGCTACACCTTC

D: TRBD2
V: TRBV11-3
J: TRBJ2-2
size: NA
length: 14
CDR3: CASSSGLATGELFF
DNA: TGTGCCAGCAGCTCGGGACTAGCAACCGGGGAGCTGTTTTTT

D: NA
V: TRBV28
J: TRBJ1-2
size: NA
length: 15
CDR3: CASSDWSRGVSGYTF
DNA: TGTGCCAGCAGTGATTGGTCCAGGGGCGTCAGTGGCTACACCTTC

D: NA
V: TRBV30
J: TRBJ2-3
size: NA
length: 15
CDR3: CAWIRAGTSTDTQYF
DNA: TGTGCCTGGATACGCGCGGGGACTAGCACAGATACGCAGTATTTT

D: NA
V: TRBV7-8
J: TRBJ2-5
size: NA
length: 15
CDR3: CASSAEEYPGETQYF
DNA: TGTGCCAGCAGCGCAGAGGAATATCCCGGTGAGACCCAGTACTTC

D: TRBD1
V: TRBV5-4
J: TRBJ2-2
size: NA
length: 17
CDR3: CASTLIPGQGTTGELFF
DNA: TGTGCCAGCACCCTCATCCCCGGACAGGGTACCACCGGGGAGCTGTTTTTT

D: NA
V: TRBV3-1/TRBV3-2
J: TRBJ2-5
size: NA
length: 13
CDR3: CASSQRGEETQYF
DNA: TGTGCCAGCAGCCAGCGGGGAGAGGAGACCCAGTACTTC